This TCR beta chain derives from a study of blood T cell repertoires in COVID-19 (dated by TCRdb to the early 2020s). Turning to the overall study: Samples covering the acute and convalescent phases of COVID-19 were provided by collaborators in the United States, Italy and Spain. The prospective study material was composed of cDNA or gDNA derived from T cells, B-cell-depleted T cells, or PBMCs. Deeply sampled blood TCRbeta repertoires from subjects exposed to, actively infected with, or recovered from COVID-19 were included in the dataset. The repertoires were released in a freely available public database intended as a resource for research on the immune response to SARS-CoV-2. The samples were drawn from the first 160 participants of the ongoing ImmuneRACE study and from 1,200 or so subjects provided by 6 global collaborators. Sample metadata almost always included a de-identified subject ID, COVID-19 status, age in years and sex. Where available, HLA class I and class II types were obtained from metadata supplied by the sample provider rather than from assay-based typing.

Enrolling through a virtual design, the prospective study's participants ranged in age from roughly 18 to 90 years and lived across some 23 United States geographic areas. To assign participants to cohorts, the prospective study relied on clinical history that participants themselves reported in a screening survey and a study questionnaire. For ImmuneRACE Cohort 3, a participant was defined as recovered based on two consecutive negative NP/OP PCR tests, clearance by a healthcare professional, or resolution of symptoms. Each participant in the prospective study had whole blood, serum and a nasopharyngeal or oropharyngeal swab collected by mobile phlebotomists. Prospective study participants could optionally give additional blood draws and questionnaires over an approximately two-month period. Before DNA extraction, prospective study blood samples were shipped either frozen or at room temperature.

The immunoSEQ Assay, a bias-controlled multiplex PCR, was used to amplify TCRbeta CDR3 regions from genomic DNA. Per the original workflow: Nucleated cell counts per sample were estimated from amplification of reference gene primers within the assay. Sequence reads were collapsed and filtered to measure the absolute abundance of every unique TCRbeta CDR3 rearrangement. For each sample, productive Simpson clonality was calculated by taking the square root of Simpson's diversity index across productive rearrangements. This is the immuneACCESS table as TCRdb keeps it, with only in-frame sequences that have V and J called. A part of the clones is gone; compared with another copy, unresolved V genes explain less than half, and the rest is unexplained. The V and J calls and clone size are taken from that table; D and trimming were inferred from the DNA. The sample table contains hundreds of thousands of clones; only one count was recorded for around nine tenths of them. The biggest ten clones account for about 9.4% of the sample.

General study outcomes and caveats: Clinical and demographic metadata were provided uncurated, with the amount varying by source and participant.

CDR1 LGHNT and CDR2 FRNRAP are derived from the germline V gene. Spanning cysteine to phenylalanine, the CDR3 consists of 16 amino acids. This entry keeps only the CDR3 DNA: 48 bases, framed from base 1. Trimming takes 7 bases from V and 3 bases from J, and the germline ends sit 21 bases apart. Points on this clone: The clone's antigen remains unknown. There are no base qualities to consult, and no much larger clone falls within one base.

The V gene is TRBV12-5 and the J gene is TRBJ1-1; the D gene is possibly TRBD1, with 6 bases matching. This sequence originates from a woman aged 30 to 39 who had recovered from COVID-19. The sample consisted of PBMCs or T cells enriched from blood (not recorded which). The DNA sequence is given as TGTGCTAGTGCCCAAAGGGGGTATACTTTGGACACTGAAGCTTTCTTT. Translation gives CASAQRGYTLDTEAFF.